This T cell receptor beta chain was identified during a study of blood T cell repertoires in COVID-19. Sequenced by immunoSEQ multiplex PCR; TCRdb stores in-frame clones only, minus some. The sample contains about 140,000 clones, approximately 84% of which appear only once. Trimming at V came to 2 bases and at J to 2 bases, leaving 2 bases not matched to a gene. Germline V lookup: CDR1 MDHEN, CDR2 SYDVKM. This CDR3 has 15 residues. Sequencing was performed on peripheral blood. The origin of this receptor is a human donor in a cohort sampled during active COVID-19. The V and J genes are TRBV28 and TRBJ2-5, with 10 bases identical to TRBD2. The chain's CDR3 is CASSLQRGGQETQYF. The CDR3 nucleotides read TGTGCCAGCAGTTTACAGCGGGGGGGTCAAGAGACCCAGTACTTC.